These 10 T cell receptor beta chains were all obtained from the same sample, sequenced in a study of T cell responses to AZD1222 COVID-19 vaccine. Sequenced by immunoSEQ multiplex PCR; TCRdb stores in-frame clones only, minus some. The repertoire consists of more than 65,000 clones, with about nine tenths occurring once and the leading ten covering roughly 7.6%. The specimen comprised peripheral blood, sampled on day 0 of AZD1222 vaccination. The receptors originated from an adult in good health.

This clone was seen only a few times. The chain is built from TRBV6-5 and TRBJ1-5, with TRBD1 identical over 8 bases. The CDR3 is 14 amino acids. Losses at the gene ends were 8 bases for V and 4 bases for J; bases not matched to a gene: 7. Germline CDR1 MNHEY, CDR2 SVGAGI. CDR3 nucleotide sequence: TGTGCCAGCGGGCAAACAGGGGGAAATCAGCCCCAGCATTTT. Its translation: CASGQTGGNQPQHF.

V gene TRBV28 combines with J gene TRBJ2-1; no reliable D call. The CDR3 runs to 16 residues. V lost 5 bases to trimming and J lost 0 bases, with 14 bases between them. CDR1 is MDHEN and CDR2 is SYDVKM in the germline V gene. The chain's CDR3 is CASSTGRLSSYNEQFF. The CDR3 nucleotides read TGTGCCAGCAGTACTGGAAGGCTTAGCTCCTACAATGAGCAGTTCTTC.

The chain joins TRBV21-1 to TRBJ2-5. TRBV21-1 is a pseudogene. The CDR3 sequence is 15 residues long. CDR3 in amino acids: CASSRGPRFQETQYF. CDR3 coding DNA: TGTGCCAGCAGCCGCGGCCCCAGGTTTCAAGAGACCCAGTACTTC.

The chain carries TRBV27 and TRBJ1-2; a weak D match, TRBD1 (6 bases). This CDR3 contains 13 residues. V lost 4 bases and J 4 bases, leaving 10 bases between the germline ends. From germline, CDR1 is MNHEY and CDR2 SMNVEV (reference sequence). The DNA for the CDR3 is TGTGCCAGCAGTTACAGGGAAGGCTATGGCTACACCTTC. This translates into CASSYREGYGYTF.

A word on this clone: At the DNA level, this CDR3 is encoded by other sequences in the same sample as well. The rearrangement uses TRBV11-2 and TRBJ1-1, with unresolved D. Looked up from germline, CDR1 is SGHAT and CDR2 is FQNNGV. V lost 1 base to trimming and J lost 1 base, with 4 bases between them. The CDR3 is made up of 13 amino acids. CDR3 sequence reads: CASSLVPNTEAFF. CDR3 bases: TGTGCCAGCAGCTTAGTTCCGAACACTGAAGCTTTCTTT.

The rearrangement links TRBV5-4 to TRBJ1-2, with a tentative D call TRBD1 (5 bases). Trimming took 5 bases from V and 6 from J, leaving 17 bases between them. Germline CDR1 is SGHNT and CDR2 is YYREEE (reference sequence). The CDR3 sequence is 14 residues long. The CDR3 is CASSRAGGIDGYTF. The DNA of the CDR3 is TGTGCCAGCAGTCGGGCGGGGGGAATAGATGGCTACACCTTC. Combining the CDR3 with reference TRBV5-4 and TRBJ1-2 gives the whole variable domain ETGVTQSPTHLIKTRGQQVTLRCSSQSGHNTVSWYQQALGQGPQFIFQYYREEENGRGNFPPRFSGLQFPNYSSELNVNALELDDSALYLCASSRAGGIDGYTFGSGTRLTVV.

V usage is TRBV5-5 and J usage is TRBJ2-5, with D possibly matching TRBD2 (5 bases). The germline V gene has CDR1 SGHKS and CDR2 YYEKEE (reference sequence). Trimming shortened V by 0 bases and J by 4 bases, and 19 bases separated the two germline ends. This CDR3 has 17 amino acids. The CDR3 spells CASSLALRGSLGETQYF. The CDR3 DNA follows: TGTGCCAGCAGCTTGGCCCTTCGAGGGAGCCTCGGAGAGACCCAGTACTTC.

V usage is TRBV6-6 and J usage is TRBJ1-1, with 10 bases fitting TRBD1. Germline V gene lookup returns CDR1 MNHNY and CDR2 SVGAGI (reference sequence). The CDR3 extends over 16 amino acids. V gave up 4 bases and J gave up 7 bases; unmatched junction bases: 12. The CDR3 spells CASSSYEDRGKGEAFF. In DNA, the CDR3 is TGTGCCAGCAGTTCCTACGAGGACAGGGGGAAGGGTGAAGCTTTCTTT.

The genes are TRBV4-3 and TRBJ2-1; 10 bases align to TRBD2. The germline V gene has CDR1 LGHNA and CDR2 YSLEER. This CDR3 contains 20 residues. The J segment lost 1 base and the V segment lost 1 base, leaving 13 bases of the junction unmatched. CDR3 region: CASSQVVGLAGARSYNEQFF. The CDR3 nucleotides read TGCGCCAGCAGCCAAGTCGTCGGGCTAGCGGGAGCAAGGTCCTACAATGAGCAGTTCTTC.

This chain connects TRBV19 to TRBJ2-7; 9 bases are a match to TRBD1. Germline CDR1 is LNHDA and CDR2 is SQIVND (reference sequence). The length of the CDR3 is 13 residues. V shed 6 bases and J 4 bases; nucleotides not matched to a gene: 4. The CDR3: CASSSDRGYEQYF. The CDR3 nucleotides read TGTGCCAGTAGCTCAGACAGGGGGTACGAGCAGTACTTC.